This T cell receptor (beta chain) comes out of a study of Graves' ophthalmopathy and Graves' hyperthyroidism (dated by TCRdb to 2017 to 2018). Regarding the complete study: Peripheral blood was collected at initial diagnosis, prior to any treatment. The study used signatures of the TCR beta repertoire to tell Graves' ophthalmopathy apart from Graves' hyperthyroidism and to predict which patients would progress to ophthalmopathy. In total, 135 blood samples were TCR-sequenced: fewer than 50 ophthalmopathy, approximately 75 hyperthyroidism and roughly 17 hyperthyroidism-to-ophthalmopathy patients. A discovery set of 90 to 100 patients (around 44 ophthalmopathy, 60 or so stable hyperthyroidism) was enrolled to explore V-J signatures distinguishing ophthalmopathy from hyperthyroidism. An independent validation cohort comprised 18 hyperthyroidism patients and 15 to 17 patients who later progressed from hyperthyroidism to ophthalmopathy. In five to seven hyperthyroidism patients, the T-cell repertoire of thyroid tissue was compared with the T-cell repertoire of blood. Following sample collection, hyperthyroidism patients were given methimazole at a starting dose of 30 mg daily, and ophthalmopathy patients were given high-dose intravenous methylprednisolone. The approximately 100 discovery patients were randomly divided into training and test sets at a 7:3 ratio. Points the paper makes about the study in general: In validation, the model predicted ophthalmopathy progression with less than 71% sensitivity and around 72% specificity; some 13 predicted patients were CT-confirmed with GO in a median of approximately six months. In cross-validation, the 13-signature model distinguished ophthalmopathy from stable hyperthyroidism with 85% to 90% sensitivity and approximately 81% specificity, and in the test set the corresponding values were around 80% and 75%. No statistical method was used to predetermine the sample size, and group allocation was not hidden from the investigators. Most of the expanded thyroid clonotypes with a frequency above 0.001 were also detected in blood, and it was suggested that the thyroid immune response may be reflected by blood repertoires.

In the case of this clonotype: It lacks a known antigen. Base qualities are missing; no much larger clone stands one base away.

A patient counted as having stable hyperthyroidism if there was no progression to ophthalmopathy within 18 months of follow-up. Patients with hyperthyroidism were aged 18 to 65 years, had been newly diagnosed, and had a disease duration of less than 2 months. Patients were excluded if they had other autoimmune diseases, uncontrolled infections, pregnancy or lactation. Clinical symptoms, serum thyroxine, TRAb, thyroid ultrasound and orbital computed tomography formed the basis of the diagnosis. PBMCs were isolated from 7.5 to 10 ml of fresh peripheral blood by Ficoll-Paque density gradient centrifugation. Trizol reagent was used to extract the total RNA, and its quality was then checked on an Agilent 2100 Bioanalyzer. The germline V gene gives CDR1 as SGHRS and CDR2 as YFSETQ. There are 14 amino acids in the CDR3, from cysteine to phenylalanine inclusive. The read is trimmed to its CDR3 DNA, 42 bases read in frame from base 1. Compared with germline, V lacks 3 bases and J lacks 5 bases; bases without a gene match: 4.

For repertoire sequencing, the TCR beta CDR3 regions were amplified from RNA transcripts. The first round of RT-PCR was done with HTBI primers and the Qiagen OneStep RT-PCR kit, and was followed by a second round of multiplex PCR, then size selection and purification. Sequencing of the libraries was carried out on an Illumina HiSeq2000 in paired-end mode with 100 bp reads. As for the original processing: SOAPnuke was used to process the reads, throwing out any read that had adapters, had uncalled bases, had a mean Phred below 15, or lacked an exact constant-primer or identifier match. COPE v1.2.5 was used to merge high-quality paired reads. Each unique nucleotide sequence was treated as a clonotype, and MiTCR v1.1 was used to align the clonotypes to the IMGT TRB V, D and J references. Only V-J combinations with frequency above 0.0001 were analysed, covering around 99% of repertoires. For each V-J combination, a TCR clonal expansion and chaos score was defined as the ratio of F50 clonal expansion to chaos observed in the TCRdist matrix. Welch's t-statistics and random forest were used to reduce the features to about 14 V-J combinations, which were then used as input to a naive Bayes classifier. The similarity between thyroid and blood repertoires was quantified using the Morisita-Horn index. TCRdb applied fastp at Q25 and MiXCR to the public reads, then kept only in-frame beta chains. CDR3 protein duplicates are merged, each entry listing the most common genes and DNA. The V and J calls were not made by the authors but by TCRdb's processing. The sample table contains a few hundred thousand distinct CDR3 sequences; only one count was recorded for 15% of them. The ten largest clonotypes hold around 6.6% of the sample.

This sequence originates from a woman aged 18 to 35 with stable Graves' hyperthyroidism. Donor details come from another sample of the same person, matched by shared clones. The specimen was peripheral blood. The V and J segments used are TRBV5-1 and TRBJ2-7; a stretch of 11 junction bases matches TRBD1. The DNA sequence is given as TGCGCCAGCAGCTGGGGACAGGGGGGTGACGAGCAGTACTTC. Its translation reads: CASSWGQGGDEQYF.